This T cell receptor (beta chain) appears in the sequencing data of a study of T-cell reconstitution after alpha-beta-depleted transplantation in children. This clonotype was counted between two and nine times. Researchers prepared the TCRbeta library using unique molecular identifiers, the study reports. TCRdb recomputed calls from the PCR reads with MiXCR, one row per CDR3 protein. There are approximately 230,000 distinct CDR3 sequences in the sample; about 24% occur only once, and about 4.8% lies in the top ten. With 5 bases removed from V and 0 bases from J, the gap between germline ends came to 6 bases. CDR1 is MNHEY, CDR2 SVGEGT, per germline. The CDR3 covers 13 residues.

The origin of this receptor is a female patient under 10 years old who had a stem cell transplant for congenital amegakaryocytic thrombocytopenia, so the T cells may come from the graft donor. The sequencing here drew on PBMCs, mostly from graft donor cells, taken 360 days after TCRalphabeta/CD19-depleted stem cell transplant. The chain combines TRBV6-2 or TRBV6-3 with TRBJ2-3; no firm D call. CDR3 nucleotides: TGTGCCAGCAGTATTACTAGCACAGATACGCAGTATTTT. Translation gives CASSITSTDTQYF.